The 14 T cell receptor beta chains presented below share a single source sample, sequenced in a study of T-cell memory formation after mild COVID-19. TCRdb itself ran the 5' RACE reads through MiXCR, one entry per CDR3 protein. Here the sample spans 250,000 to 350,000 distinct CDR3 sequences, roughly a fifth being singletons. Sequences were obtained from PBMCs or a T cell subset sorted from them (not recorded which). The source is a man younger than 35 who had mild COVID-19 (a few samples of this study predate the infection). Cell type and time point are not known.

V is TRBV10-3 and J is TRBJ1-2; maybe TRBD1 (6 bases). V dropped 4 bases and J dropped 3 bases, with 15 bases sitting between them. CDR3 size: 15 residues. Germline assignment: CDR1 ENHRY and CDR2 SYGVKD. In DNA form, the CDR3 reads TGTGCCATCAGTGGGCTCCGGGACACGCACTATGGCTACACCTTC. Protein sequence: CAISGLRDTHYGYTF.

This chain uses TRBV5-1 with TRBJ2-7; TRBD1 matches 10 bases. V was pared by 4 bases and J by 5 bases, with 9 bases of the junction left unmatched. The CDR3 spans 15 residues. Germline values: CDR1 SGHRS, CDR2 YFSETQ. The CDR3 DNA is TGCGCCAGCAGCGGGGGACAGGGGATAAGTCACGAGCAGTACTTC. Translated, it gives CASSGGQGISHEQYF.

This clonotype was observed many times. The V call is TRBV12-3 or TRBV12-4, the J call TRBJ2-5; D perhaps matches TRBD2 (5 bases). V dropped 6 bases and J dropped 5 bases, with 16 bases sitting between them. The CDR3 consists of 14 residues. The CDR3 region is CASRHTIRGETQYF. The CDR3 DNA follows: TGTGCCAGCAGACACACTATACGAGGGGAGACCCAGTACTTC.

This chain uses TRBV5-1 with TRBJ2-6; either TRBD1 or TRBD2 may supply D (5 bases each). Looked up from germline, CDR1 is SGHRS and CDR2 is YFSETQ. CDR3 length: 15 residues. V lost 2 bases, J lost 3 bases, and 9 bases lay in between. This chain's CDR3 is CASSFLGVGANVLTF. The CDR3 nucleotides read TGCGCCAGCAGCTTCTTGGGGGTTGGGGCCAACGTCCTGACTTTC.

This clonotype was observed at least ten times. The chain couples TRBV14 to TRBJ2-1, with D perhaps matching TRBD1 (6 bases). V lost 5 bases and J 7 bases, leaving 12 bases between the germline ends. Germline V CDR1 and CDR2: SGHDN, FVKESK. This CDR3 is built from 13 residues. The CDR3 bases are TGTGCCAGCAGCGTCACAGGGAGTAATGAGCAGTTCTTC. Amino acid sequence: CASSVTGSNEQFF.

Only a few counts were recorded for this clonotype. The J gene is TRBJ1-4, the V gene TRBV5-1; D call uncertain. Germline lookup yields CDR1 SGHRS and CDR2 YFSETQ. Trimming removed 5 bases from V and 1 base from J, with 6 bases in between. The CDR3 is 13 residues long. The CDR3 DNA is TGCGCCAGCAGGAAGGGAACTAATGAAAAACTGTTTTTT. Translation gives CASRKGTNEKLFF.

The chain employs TRBV2 and TRBJ2-4; 11 bases line up with TRBD1. V was clipped by 6 bases and J by 3 bases; unmatched bases: 4. The CDR3 consists of 15 residues. The V gene's germline CDR1 is SNHLY and CDR2 FYNNEI. CDR3 residues: CASSGTGGGKNIQYF. The DNA for the CDR3 is TGTGCCAGCAGCGGGACAGGGGGTGGCAAAAACATTCAGTACTTC.

The CDR3 DNA is TGCAGTGCTAGAGGGAGTTACGAGCAGTACGTC. It translates to CSARGSYEQYV. The rearrangement links TRBV20-1 to TRBJ2-7; no clear D gene. CDR1 is DFQATT, CDR2 SNEGSKA, per germline (reference sequence). V was pared by 1 base and J by 4 bases, with 5 bases between. The CDR3 covers 11 residues.

This clonotype was found once. A much larger clone differs from this one at a single base, so this may be a read error. This chain links TRBV9 with TRBJ2-1; no firm D call. Germline V gives CDR1 SGDLS, CDR2 YYNGEE. The CDR3 spans 14 residues. The chain's CDR3 is CASSVDLPGNEQVF. CDR3 coding DNA: TGTGCCAGCAGCGTAGACCTCCCAGGTAATGAGCAGGTCTTC.

This clonotype has a handful of counts. The rearrangement joins TRBV27 to TRBJ2-7, with D perhaps matching TRBD1 or TRBD2 (5 bases each). The CDR3 extends over 15 amino acids. CDR1 is MNHEY, CDR2 SMNVEV, per germline (reference sequence). With 11 bases removed from V and 1 base from J, the gap between germline ends came to 21 bases. The CDR3 protein is CASRGLSGLSYEQYF. CDR3 sequence (DNA): TGTGCCTCTCGCGGGTTGTCAGGGCTTTCCTACGAGCAGTACTTC.

The chain employs TRBV7-2 and TRBJ2-1; 12 nucleotides align to TRBD2. The CDR3 spans 15 residues. The V and J ends lost 5 bases and 6 bases, in that order; junction bases with no gene match: 5. Germline CDR1 is SGHTA and CDR2 is FQGNSA. CDR3 DNA: TGTGCCAGCAGCCCTAGCGGGGGGGCCTCCAATGAGCAGTTCTTC. Amino acids: CASSPSGGASNEQFF.

The chain employs TRBV4-2 and TRBJ1-4; D gene unclear. Trimming took off 0 bases at V and 6 bases at J, with 26 bases between the two ends. CDR3 length: 20 residues. CDR1 is LGHNA and CDR2 is YNFKEQ in the germline V gene. The CDR3 DNA reads as TGTGCCAGCAGCCAAGATATGGCAGGAATGAGGCGGCCATATGATGAAAAACTGTTTTTT. Translating it yields CASSQDMAGMRRPYDEKLFF.

This clonotype was seen a single time. The chain is built from TRBV10-3 and TRBJ1-1; the D is unclear. The CDR3 totals 11 residues. Germline CDR1 is ENHRY and CDR2 is SYGVKD. V was trimmed by 2 bases and J by 11 bases, leaving 9 bases between them. This CDR3 is CAISEREQAFF. The CDR3 DNA is TGTGCCATCAGTGAGAGAGAGCAGGCTTTCTTT.

This clonotype has more than one count but fewer than ten. This chain joins TRBV24-1 and TRBJ2-5; 11 bases are a match to TRBD1. The CDR3 sequence is 15 residues long. The J segment lost 4 bases and the V segment lost 5 bases, leaving 5 bases of the junction unmatched. From germline, CDR1 is KGHDR and CDR2 SFDVKD. Written as DNA, the CDR3 is TGTGCCACCAGTGGAACCGGGACAGGGGGAGAGACCCAGTACTTC. Translated: CATSGTGTGGETQYF.